Presented here are 32 T cell receptor beta chains from one specimen sequenced in a study of spatial heterogeneity in lung cancer. Time point described: sample taken at primary tumor resection. Unsorted samples of tumor, nontumor lung or frozen PBMC had their whole RNA sequenced. TCRdb fed the 5' RACE reads into MiXCR, producing one record per CDR3 protein. The profile covers under 14,000 distinct CDR3 sequences, with around 6.6% appearing a single time and under 30% taken by the ten largest. The sequencing here drew on PBMCs, taken at surgery. These receptor sequences come from a male donor with early-stage non-small cell lung cancer.

On this clonotype: Being off target in a library aimed at alpha chains, this beta chain has a size of little meaning. The chain combines TRBV6-2 or TRBV6-3 with TRBJ2-6, with D unresolved. This CDR3 has 15 residues. Germline V gene lookup returns CDR1 MNHEY and CDR2 SVGEGT. Trimming took off 3 bases at V and 1 base at J, with 7 bases between the two ends. The CDR3 reads CASSYSGSGANVLTF. CDR3 nucleotides: TGTGCCAGCAGTTATTCCGGATCTGGGGCCAACGTCCTGACTTTC.

This clonotype has at least ten counts. The library was built for alpha chains, so this beta chain is an off-target read and its size means little. This sequence joins TRBV7-2 and TRBJ2-7; possibly TRBD2 for D (6 bases). Germline values: CDR1 SGHTA, CDR2 FQGNSA. The CDR3 has 15 amino acids. Trimming shortened V by 0 bases and J by 0 bases, and 9 bases separated the two germline ends. The CDR3 bases are TGTGCCAGCAGCTTAGCCCAGGGACTCTCCTACGAGCAGTACTTC. Protein sequence: CASSLAQGLSYEQYF.

The table lists this clonotype with many counts. A read error may account for a junction end that differs from germline. This beta chain was picked up by a library intended for alpha chains and is off target, so its count carries little meaning. CDR3 in amino acids: CASSLGISVGANVLTF. Here the CDR3 DNA reads TGTGCCAGCAGTTTAGGTATCTCCGTCGGGGCCAACGTCCTGACTTTC. The chain is built from TRBV7-2 and TRBJ2-6; D is unclear. CDR1 is SGHTA, CDR2 FQGNSA, per germline. CDR3 size: 16 residues.

This clonotype turned up a few times. This beta chain appears as a stray read in a library generated for alpha chains; its size is not informative. The chain has TRBV10-3 and TRBJ2-1; D is possibly TRBD1 (6 bases). Trimming left V 0 bases short and J 6 bases short, with 9 bases between. There are 14 residues in the CDR3. Germline assignment: CDR1 ENHRY and CDR2 SYGVKD. The CDR3 region is CAISESAGVNEQFF. CDR3 nucleotides: TGTGCCATCAGTGAGTCGGCAGGGGTCAATGAGCAGTTCTTC.

This clonotype has ten or more counts. Since the library was made to target alpha chains, this beta chain is a stray read and its abundance is not meaningful. The chain carries TRBV7-6 and TRBJ2-2; D call uncertain. Germline V gives CDR1 SGHVS, CDR2 FNYEAQ. This CDR3 is 17 amino acids long. The V end was cut by 5 bases, the J end by 3 bases, with 19 bases between. In DNA, the CDR3 is TGTGCCAGCAGCCCCAAAACAAGCCGGAGCTACACCGGGGAGCTGTTTTTT. Its translation: CASSPKTSRSYTGELFF. Combining the CDR3 with reference TRBV7-6 and TRBJ2-2 gives the whole variable domain GAGVSQSPRYKVTKRGQDVALRCDPISGHVSLYWYRQALGQGPEFLTYFNYEAQQDKSGLPNDRFSAERPEGSISTLTIQRTEQRDSAMYRCASSPKTSRSYTGELFFGEGSRLTVL.

This clonotype was seen at least ten times. Since it is a stray read in a library aimed at alpha chains, this beta chain has a size that is not meaningful. The gene calls are TRBV20-1 and TRBJ1-5; tentative D call: TRBD1 (6 bases). The CDR3 runs to 14 residues. Trimming removed 5 bases at V and 0 bases at J, with 11 bases between. Germline lookup yields CDR1 DFQATT and CDR2 SNEGSKA (reference sequence). The CDR3 loop reads CSAYDRSSNQPQHF. The DNA for the CDR3 is TGCAGTGCTTATGACAGGAGTAGCAATCAGCCCCAGCATTTT.

By sample fraction, this clonotype is medium-sized. The library was built for alpha chains, so this beta chain is an off-target read and its size means little. The J gene is TRBJ1-2, the V gene TRBV7-9; no clear D gene. Germline values: CDR1 SEHNR, CDR2 FQNEAQ (reference sequence). The CDR3 consists of 12 residues. Trimming took 0 bases from V and 6 from J, leaving 5 bases between them. The CDR3 here is CASSLASHGYTF. The CDR3 coding sequence is TGTGCCAGCAGCTTAGCGAGCCATGGCTACACCTTC.

This clonotype appeared many times. As an off-target read in a library built for alpha chains, this beta chain has a frequency of little significance. The chain has TRBV7-2 and TRBJ2-3; 8 positions agree with TRBD1. The CDR3 has 15 amino acids. Germline V lookup: CDR1 SGHTA, CDR2 FQGNSA. V gave up 1 base and J gave up 2 bases; unmatched junction bases: 2. DNA of the CDR3: TGTGCCAGCAGCTTAGGGACAGGGCACACAGATACGCAGTATTTT. Residues: CASSLGTGHTDTQYF.

This clonotype appeared a few times. Because the library targeted alpha chains, this beta chain is an off-target read whose size means little. V usage is TRBV2 and J usage is TRBJ2-1; 11 bases are shared with TRBD2. V lost 5 bases, J lost 7 bases, and 13 bases stayed unmatched. The CDR3 runs 17 residues. CDR1 and CDR2 (germline): SNHLY, FYNNEI. CDR3 nucleotide sequence: TGTGCCAGCAGTCCCCTTCCAACTAGCGGGAGCGGGAATGAGCAGTTCTTC. Protein sequence: CASSPLPTSGSGNEQFF.

There are many counts of this clonotype. A library prepared for alpha chains yielded this beta chain as an off-target read; its size is of little meaning. The V call is TRBV29-1, the J call TRBJ2-6; D not resolved. Germline loops: CDR1 SQVTM, CDR2 ANQGSEA. The length of the CDR3 is 13 residues. Trimming stripped 4 bases from V and 8 bases from J, with 12 bases between. Written as DNA, the CDR3 is TGCAGCGTTGTCAGTTCAGCGTCCAACGTCCTGACTTTC. Protein product: CSVVSSASNVLTF. The full variable domain, its missing parts supplied by reference TRBV29-1 and TRBJ2-6, is SAVISQKPSRDICQRGTSLTIQCQVDSQVTMMFWYRQQPGQSLTLIATANQGSEATYESGFVIDKFPISRPNLTFSTLTVSNMSPEDSSIYLCSVVSSASNVLTFGAGSRLTVL.

In regard to this clonotype: This beta chain is off target for a library built for alpha chains, so its abundance means little. The chain joins TRBV7-2 to TRBJ2-2; 7 nucleotides line up with TRBD1. Trimming cost V 5 bases and J 4 bases; bases outside gene matches: 10. CDR1 SGHTA and CDR2 FQGNSA come from the germline V gene. This CDR3 has 16 residues. As DNA, the CDR3 is TGTGCCAGCAGCAAAAGGGGGCAACCTCTCACCGGGGAGCTGTTTTTT. As protein: CASSKRGQPLTGELFF.

This clonotype was counted between two and nine times. This beta chain represents an off-target read in a library built for alpha chains; its size is of limited meaning. The rearrangement joins TRBV4-2 to TRBJ2-7; TRBD1 matches 11 bases. The V gene end was trimmed by 0 bases and the J gene end by 0 bases; junction bases not matched to a gene: 4. The CDR3 runs 17 residues. The V gene's germline CDR1 is LGHNA and CDR2 YNFKEQ. CDR3 nucleotides: TGTGCCAGCAGCCAAGATAAAGGGACAGGGGGCTCCTACGAGCAGTACTTC. Protein product: CASSQDKGTGGSYEQYF.

This clonotype showed up many times. The library was designed around alpha chains, so this beta chain is a stray read whose abundance carries little weight. CDR3 nucleotide sequence: TGCAGCGCCAAACACCGTAAGAACACTGAAGCTTTCTTT. It translates to CSAKHRKNTEAFF. The chain employs TRBV29-1 and TRBJ1-1; D call uncertain. From germline, CDR1 is SQVTM and CDR2 ANQGSEA. CDR3 length equals 13 residues. V was pared by 7 bases and J by 1 base, with 13 bases between.

About this clonotype itself: Within a library made for alpha chains, this beta chain is off target, and its count is uninformative. This chain connects TRBV20-1 to TRBJ1-6; 7 positions match TRBD1. The germline gives CDR1 DFQATT, CDR2 SNEGSKA (reference sequence). The CDR3 is 15 residues long. J was trimmed by 10 bases and V by 3 bases; bases with no gene match: 12. The CDR3 nucleotides are TGCAGTGCTAGCGAAGGGACAGCTATTGGGTCACCCCTCCACTTT. Its translation: CSASEGTAIGSPLHF.

This clonotype was seen a handful of times. A library made for alpha chains picked up this beta chain off target, so its size means little. The V call is TRBV6-5, the J call TRBJ2-5; D is ambiguous. Germline V gene sequence: CDR1 MNHEY, CDR2 SVGAGI. V was trimmed by 7 bases and J by 5 bases, leaving 17 bases between them. The CDR3 extends over 14 amino acids. This CDR3 reads CASKPALSVETQYF. As DNA, the CDR3 is TGTGCCAGCAAGCCGGCCCTTTCGGTGGAGACCCAGTACTTC.

There are many counts of this clonotype. This beta chain lies outside the target of a library built for alpha chains; its clone size means little. This chain joins TRBV20-1 and TRBJ2-3, with D hard to call. Deletions cut 0 bases from V and 1 base from J, with 8 bases between. This CDR3 has 14 amino acids. Germline loops: CDR1 DFQATT, CDR2 SNEGSKA (reference sequence). CDR3 sequence: CSARDLGGTDTQYF. The CDR3 DNA is TGCAGTGCTAGAGATCTGGGCGGCACAGATACGCAGTATTTT.

This clonotype was found many times. This beta chain is an unintended read in a library built for alpha chains; its size means little. CDR3 coding DNA: TGTGCCACCAGTGAAGGACAGCCTAGCACAGATACGCAGTATTTT. Translated, it gives CATSEGQPSTDTQYF. This sequence joins TRBV24-1 and TRBJ2-3; D possibly corresponds to TRBD1 (6 bases). The CDR3 covers 15 residues. Between the trimmed V and J ends, which lost 4 bases and 0 bases, there was a span of 10 bases. CDR1 and CDR2 (germline): KGHDR, SFDVKD.

This clonotype ranks as medium-sized. This beta chain slipped into a library made for alpha chains as a stray read, so its size is not meaningful. The gene calls are TRBV20-1 and TRBJ2-1; 12 nucleotides match TRBD2. Germline assignment: CDR1 DFQATT and CDR2 SNEGSKA (reference sequence). The CDR3 sequence is 14 residues long. Germline trimming cut 2 bases from V and 8 bases from J; bases unmatched to any gene: 4. This CDR3 is CSARTSGRNYEQFF. CDR3 nucleotide sequence: TGCAGTGCTAGAACTAGCGGGAGGAACTATGAGCAGTTCTTC.

This clonotype has only a few counts. This beta chain is an unintended read in a library built for alpha chains; its size means little. CDR3 in amino acids: CASSQVTPGGEKLFF. As DNA, the CDR3 is TGTGCCAGCAGCCAAGTAACCCCAGGGGGCGAAAAACTGTTTTTT. The chain links TRBV4-2 to TRBJ1-4, with TRBD1 matching 8 bases. The V gene end was trimmed by 1 base and the J gene end by 8 bases; junction bases not matched to a gene: 6. The CDR3 has 15 residues. Germline CDR1 is LGHNA and CDR2 is YNFKEQ.

A remark on this clonotype: This beta chain came through as a stray read in a library set up for alpha chains, and its size says little. The rearrangement uses TRBV2 and TRBJ2-7, with TRBD1 matching 7 bases. There are 14 residues in the CDR3. The J segment lost 3 bases and the V segment lost 6 bases, leaving 8 bases of the junction unmatched. Germline CDR1 is SNHLY and CDR2 is FYNNEI. The CDR3 loop reads CASRGTVGNYEQYF. The CDR3 region has the DNA TGTGCCAGCAGAGGGACAGTTGGGAACTACGAGCAGTACTTC.

In the case of this clonotype: This beta chain is a stray sequence in a library constructed for alpha chains; its clone size is not meaningful. J is TRBJ2-7 and V is TRBV3-1; unclear D gene. V lost 4 bases and J 3 bases, leaving 4 bases between the germline ends. CDR3 length equals 11 residues. Germline values: CDR1 LGHDT, CDR2 YNNKEL (reference sequence). As DNA, the CDR3 is TGTGCCAGCAGCCCCGGCTACGAGCAGTACTTC. Its protein product is CASSPGYEQYF.

This clonotype was recorded many times. As an off-target read in a library built for alpha chains, this beta chain has a frequency of little significance. This chain uses TRBV2 with TRBJ2-2; D ambiguous. The germline V and J ends were trimmed by 5 bases and 5 bases, with 12 bases remaining between them. The CDR3 length is 14 residues. Germline V gene lookup returns CDR1 SNHLY and CDR2 FYNNEI. CDR3 sequence (DNA): TGTGCCAGCAGTTCGGGTAGCAGGACCGGGGAGCTGTTTTTT. Translating it yields CASSSGSRTGELFF.

This clonotype was detected many times. Because the library targeted alpha chains, this beta chain is an off-target read whose size means little. The chain combines TRBV4-1 with TRBJ2-7; D unresolved. CDR3 size: 14 residues. V was cut by 3 bases and J by 5 bases, with 14 bases left in between. Germline V gives CDR1 MGHRA, CDR2 YSYEKL. The CDR3 DNA sequence: TGCGCCAGCAGCCAGCATATTCGAAGCGACGAGCAGTACTTC. It encodes CASSQHIRSDEQYF.

This clonotype qualifies as medium-sized (0.01 to 0.1%). Since the library was made to target alpha chains, this beta chain is a stray read and its abundance is not meaningful. The chain combines TRBV28 with TRBJ2-7, with 11 nucleotides matching TRBD2. Losses at the gene ends were 4 bases for V and 8 bases for J; bases not matched to a gene: 10. CDR3 length: 15 amino acids. Germline CDR1 MDHEN, CDR2 SYDVKM. The CDR3 DNA reads TGTGCCAGCAGTTCTCCATCTAGCGGGGGGAACCAGCAGTACTTC. Translated, it gives CASSSPSSGGNQQYF.

There are many counts of this clonotype. For a library built for alpha chains, this beta chain is a stray read; little rests on its size. This rearrangement joins TRBV2 to TRBJ1-1, with D unclear. The CDR3 has 11 amino acids. Per germline, CDR1 SNHLY and CDR2 FYNNEI. Trimming pared 5 bases from V and 6 bases from J, leaving 7 bases between. CDR3 residues: CASSLISEAFF. CDR3 sequence (DNA): TGTGCCAGCAGTCTTATCTCTGAAGCTTTCTTT.

This clonotype counts as medium-sized. This beta chain is a stray sequence in a library constructed for alpha chains; its clone size is not meaningful. J is TRBJ2-7 and V is TRBV29-1; weak D call: TRBD2 (6 bases). CDR1 is SQVTM and CDR2 is ANQGSEA in the germline V gene. V dropped 6 bases and J dropped 5 bases, with 11 bases sitting between them. The CDR3 is made up of 11 amino acids. The CDR3 DNA follows: TGCAGCGTGACCGGGGGTCACGAGCAGTACTTC. Protein: CSVTGGHEQYF.

There are many counts of this clonotype. This beta chain is an unintended read in a library built for alpha chains; its size means little. The rearrangement joins TRBV9 to TRBJ2-5, with D tentatively TRBD2 (6 bases). The CDR3 loop spans 16 amino acids. Germline V gives CDR1 SGDLS, CDR2 YYNGEE. Deletions cut 3 bases from V and 4 bases from J, with 19 bases between. The CDR3 sequence is CASSAAPRGLGETQYF. CDR3 DNA sequence: TGTGCCAGCAGCGCCGCCCCTCGGGGGTTAGGAGAGACCCAGTACTTC.

This clonotype was seen a handful of times. The library was designed around alpha chains, so this beta chain is a stray read whose abundance carries little weight. The J gene is TRBJ2-3, the V gene TRBV9; perhaps TRBD2 as D (5 bases). The germline CDR1 and CDR2 sequences are SGDLS and YYNGEE. The V gene lost 0 bases and the J gene lost 2 bases, with 16 bases spanning the gap. CDR3 length: 17 residues. CDR3 region: CASSVGSLSGYTDTQYF. As DNA, the CDR3 is TGTGCCAGCAGCGTAGGTTCCCTGAGCGGTTACACAGATACGCAGTATTTT.

This clonotype is medium-sized by share. This beta chain slipped into a library made for alpha chains as a stray read, so its size is not meaningful. The CDR3 DNA follows: TGTGCCAGCAGCCCCGGGACAGGACCTAGCACAGATACGCAGTATTTT. It specifies CASSPGTGPSTDTQYF. The chain recombines TRBV12-3 or TRBV12-4 with TRBJ2-3; 8 nucleotides align to TRBD1. Trimming at V came to 6 bases and at J to 0 bases, leaving 8 bases not matched to a gene. This CDR3 spans 16 amino acids.

This clonotype was detected ten times or more. The library was prepared for alpha chains; this beta chain is a stray read, so its frequency means little. V and J are TRBV7-6 and TRBJ1-1; D is possibly TRBD1 (5 bases). Trimming removed 3 bases at V and 4 bases at J, with 15 bases between. CDR1 is SGHVS and CDR2 is FNYEAQ in the germline V gene. The CDR3 covers 15 residues. CDR3 amino acids: CASSFDQHGGTEAFF. The CDR3 region has the DNA TGTGCCAGCAGCTTCGACCAGCACGGGGGCACTGAAGCTTTCTTT.

This clonotype was observed at least ten times. Because this beta chain is a stray read in a library intended to capture alpha chains, its abundance should not be given much weight. J is TRBJ2-2 and V is TRBV12-3 or TRBV12-4, with a possible D match to TRBD2 (5 bases). The CDR3 contains 14 residues. V lost 11 bases and J lost 6, with 19 bases in between. Written as DNA, the CDR3 is TGTGCCGCGGCGGTAGCGAGTAAGGCCGGGGAGCTGTTTTTT. Translated: CAAAVASKAGELFF.

This clonotype was picked up one time. This beta chain appears as a stray read in a library generated for alpha chains; its size is not informative. The chain joins TRBV4-3 to TRBJ2-3; the D is unclear. V lost 4 bases, J lost 5 bases, and 13 bases lay in between. The CDR3 has 14 amino acids. Germline CDR1 LGHNA, CDR2 YSLEER. The CDR3 loop reads CASSPKSQRDTQYF. CDR3 DNA sequence: TGCGCCAGCAGCCCCAAAAGCCAGCGAGATACGCAGTATTTT.